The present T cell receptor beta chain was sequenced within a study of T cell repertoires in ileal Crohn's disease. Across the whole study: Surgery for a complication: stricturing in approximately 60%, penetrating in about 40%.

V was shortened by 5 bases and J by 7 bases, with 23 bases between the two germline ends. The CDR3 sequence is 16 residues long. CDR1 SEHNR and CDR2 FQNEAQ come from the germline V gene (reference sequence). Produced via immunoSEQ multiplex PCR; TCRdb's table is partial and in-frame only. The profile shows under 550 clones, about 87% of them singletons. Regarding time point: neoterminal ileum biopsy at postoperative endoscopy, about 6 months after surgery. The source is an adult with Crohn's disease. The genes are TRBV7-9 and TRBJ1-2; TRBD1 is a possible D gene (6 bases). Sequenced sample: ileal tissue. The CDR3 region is CASSGREGVGGLGYTF. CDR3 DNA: TGTGCCAGCAGCGGTAGAGAGGGGGTTGGCGGTCTTGGCTACACCTTC.